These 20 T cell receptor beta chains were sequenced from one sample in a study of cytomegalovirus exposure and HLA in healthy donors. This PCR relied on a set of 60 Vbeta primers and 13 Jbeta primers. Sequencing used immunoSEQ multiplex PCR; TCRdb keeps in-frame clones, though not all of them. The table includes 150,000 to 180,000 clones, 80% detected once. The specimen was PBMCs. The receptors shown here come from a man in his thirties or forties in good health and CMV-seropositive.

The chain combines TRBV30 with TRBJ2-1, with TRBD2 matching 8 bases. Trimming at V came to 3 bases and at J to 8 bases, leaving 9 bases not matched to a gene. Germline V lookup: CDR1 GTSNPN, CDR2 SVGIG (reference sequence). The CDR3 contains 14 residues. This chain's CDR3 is CAWSPGLVIHEQFF. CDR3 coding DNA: TGTGCCTGGAGCCCGGGACTAGTTATACATGAGCAGTTCTTC.

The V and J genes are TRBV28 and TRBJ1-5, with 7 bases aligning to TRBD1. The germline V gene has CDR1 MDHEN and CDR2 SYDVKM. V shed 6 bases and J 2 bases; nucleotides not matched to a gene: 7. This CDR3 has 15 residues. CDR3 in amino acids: CASRRTGAGNQPQHF. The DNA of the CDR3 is TGTGCCAGCAGGAGAACAGGGGCGGGCAATCAGCCCCAGCATTTT.

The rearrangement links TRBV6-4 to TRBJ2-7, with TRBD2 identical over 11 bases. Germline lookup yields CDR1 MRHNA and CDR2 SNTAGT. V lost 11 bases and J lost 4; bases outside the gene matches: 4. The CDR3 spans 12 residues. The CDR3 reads CAERLAGYEQYF. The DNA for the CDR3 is TGTGCCGAACGACTAGCGGGATACGAGCAGTACTTC.

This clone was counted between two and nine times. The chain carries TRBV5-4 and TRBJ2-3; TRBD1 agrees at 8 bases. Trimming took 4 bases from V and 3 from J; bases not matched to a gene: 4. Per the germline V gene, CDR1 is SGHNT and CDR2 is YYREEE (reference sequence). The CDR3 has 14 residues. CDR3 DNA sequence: TGTGCCAGCAGCCAGGGACAGGTGACAGATACGCAGTATTTT. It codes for CASSQGQVTDTQYF.

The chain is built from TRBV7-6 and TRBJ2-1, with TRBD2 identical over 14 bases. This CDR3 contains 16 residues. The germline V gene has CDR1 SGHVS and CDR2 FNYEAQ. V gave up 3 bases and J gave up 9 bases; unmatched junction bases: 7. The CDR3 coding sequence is TGTGCCAGCAGCTTGGAGACTAGCGGGAGGGCCGCTGAGCAGTTCTTC. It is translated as CASSLETSGRAAEQFF.

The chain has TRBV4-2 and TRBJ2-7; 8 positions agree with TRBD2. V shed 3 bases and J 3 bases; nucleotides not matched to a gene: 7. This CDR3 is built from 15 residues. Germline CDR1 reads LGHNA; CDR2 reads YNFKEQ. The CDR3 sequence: CASSQGLAGLYEQYF. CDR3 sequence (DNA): TGTGCCAGCAGCCAGGGGTTAGCGGGACTCTACGAGCAGTACTTC.

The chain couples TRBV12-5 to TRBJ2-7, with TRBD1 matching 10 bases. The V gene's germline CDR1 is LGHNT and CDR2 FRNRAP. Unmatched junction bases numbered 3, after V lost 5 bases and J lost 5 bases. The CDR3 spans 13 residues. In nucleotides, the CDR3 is TGTGCTAGTGGTATCGGGACAGGGGACGAGCAGTACTTC. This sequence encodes CASGIGTGDEQYF.

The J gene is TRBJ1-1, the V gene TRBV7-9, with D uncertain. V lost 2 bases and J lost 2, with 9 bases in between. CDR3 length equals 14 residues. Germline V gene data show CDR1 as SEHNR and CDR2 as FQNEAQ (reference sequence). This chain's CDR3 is CASSLTMANTEAFF. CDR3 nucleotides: TGTGCCAGCAGCTTAACAATGGCCAACACTGAAGCTTTCTTT.

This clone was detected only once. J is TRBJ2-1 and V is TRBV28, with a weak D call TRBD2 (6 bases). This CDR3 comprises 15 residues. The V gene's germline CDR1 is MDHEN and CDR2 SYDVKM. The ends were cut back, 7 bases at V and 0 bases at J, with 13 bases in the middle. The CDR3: CASKEPGSSYNEQFF. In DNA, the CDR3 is TGTGCCAGCAAAGAACCCGGGAGCTCCTACAATGAGCAGTTCTTC.

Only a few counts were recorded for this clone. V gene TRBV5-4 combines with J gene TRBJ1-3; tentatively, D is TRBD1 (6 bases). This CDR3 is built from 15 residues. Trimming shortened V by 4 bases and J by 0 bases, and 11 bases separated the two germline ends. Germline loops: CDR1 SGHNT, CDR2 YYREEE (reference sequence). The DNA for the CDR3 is TGTGCCAGCAGCCCGGACAGTGCCTCTGGAAACACCATATATTTT. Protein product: CASSPDSASGNTIYF.

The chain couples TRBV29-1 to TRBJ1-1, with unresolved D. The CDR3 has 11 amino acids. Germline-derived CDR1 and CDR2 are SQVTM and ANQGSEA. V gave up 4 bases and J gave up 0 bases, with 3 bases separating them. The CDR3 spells CSVGVNTEAFF. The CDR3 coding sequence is TGCAGCGTTGGAGTGAACACTGAAGCTTTCTTT.

This CDR3 reads CASSLAGTVLGYTF. The DNA of the CDR3 is TGCGCCAGCAGCTTGGCTGGGACAGTCCTTGGCTACACCTTC. The chain employs TRBV5-1 and TRBJ1-2, with 7 nucleotides matching TRBD1. Germline CDR1 reads SGHRS; CDR2 reads YFSETQ. This CDR3 spans 14 amino acids. After removal of 0 bases from V and 7 bases from J, the junction contained 6 bases not matched to a gene.

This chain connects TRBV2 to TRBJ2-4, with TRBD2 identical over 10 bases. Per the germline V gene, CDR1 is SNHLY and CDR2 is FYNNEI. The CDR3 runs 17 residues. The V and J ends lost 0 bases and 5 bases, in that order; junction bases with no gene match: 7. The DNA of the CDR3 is TGTGCCAGCAGTGAAGCGCTTCTAGCGGGAGATCAAAACATTCAGTACTTC. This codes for CASSEALLAGDQNIQYF.

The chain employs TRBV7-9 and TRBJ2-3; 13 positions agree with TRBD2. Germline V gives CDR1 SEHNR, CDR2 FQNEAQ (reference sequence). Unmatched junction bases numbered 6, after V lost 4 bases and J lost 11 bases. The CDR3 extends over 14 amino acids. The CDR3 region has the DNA TGTGCCAGCAGCTCACGGACTAGCGGGAGTATGCAGTATTTT. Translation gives CASSSRTSGSMQYF.

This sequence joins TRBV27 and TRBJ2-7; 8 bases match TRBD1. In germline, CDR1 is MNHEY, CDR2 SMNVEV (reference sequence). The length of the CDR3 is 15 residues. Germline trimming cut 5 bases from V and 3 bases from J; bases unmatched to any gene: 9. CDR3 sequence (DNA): TGTGCCAGCAGTCTCTGGACAGGGAGCATCTACGAGCAGTACTTC. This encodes CASSLWTGSIYEQYF.

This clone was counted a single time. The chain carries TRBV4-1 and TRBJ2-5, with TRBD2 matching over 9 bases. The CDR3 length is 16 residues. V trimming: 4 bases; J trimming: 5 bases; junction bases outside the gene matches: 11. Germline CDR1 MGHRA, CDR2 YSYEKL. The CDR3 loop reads CASSPSVISGSETQYF. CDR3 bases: TGCGCCAGCAGCCCATCGGTGATTAGCGGGAGCGAGACCCAGTACTTC.

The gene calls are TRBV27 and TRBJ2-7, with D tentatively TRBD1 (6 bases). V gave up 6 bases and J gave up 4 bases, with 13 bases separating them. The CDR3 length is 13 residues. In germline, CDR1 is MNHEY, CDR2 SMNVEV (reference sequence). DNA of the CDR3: TGTGCCAGCAGCTTGTCCCAGGGGTACGAGCAGTACTTC. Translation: CASSLSQGYEQYF.

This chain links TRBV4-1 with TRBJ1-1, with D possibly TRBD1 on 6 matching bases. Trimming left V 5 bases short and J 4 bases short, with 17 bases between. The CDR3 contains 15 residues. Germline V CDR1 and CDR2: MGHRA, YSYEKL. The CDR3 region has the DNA TGCGCCAGCAGCAAAAAGGCGGGGGCTAGCACTGAAGCTTTCTTT. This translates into CASSKKAGASTEAFF.

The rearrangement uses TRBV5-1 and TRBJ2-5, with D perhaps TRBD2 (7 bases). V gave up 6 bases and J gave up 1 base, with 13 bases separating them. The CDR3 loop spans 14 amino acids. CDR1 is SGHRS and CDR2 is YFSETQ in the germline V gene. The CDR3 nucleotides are TGCGCCAGCACCCTGGGGGGGGCCCAAGAGACCCAGTACTTC. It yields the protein CASTLGGAQETQYF.

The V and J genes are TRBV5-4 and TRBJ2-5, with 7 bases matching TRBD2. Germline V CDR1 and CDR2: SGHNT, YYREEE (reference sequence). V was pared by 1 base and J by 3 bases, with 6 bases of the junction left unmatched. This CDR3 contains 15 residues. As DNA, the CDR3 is TGTGCCAGCAGCTTGAGGTCGGGGGGAAAAGAGACCCAGTACTTC. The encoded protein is CASSLRSGGKETQYF.